A single sample gave rise to the 17 T cell receptor beta chains below, sequenced in a study of T-cell reconstitution after alpha-beta-depleted transplantation in children. During its preparation, the TCRbeta library received unique molecular identifiers. TCRdb ran MiXCR on the PCR reads and lists one entry per CDR3 protein. The data show hundreds of thousands of distinct CDR3 sequences, with 11% seen just once and roughly 27% held by the top ten. The sequencing used PBMCs, collected before TCRalphabeta/CD19-depleted stem cell transplant. The source is a child under two years old with acute myeloid leukemia, due to receive a stem cell transplant.

This clonotype was seen at least ten times. The CDR3 DNA is TGTGCCACCAGTGCCTTCGCGGGGGATTCGTACCAAGAGACCCAGTACTTC. Translating it yields CATSAFAGDSYQETQYF. The genes are TRBV24-1 and TRBJ2-5; 7 bases line up with TRBD2. This CDR3 is built from 17 residues. V was clipped by 5 bases and J by 0 bases; unmatched bases: 11. CDR1 and CDR2 (germline): KGHDR, SFDVKD.

To note about this clonotype: This may arise from a read error, as a much more abundant clone is one base away. The chain recombines TRBV3-1 with TRBJ2-7, with TRBD2 matching over 13 bases. Trimming cost V 11 bases and J 1 base; bases outside gene matches: 17. The germline gives CDR1 LGHDT, CDR2 YNNKEL (reference sequence). CDR3 size: 18 residues. The CDR3 here is CAFSLELAGGRSSYEQYF. The CDR3, as DNA: TGTGCCTTCAGTTTAGAACTAGCGGGAGGGCGGAGTTCCTACGAGCAGTACTTC.

This clonotype was picked up many times. CDR3 sequence: CASSLAPGTLYQPQHF. DNA of the CDR3: TGTGCCAGCAGCTTAGCTCCGGGGACCCTATATCAGCCCCAGCATTTT. This sequence joins TRBV7-2 and TRBJ1-5, with D perhaps TRBD1 (5 bases). Per the germline V gene, CDR1 is SGHTA and CDR2 is FQGNSA. This CDR3 region has 16 residues. V lost 0 bases and J 5 bases, leaving 14 bases between the germline ends.

This clonotype showed up many times. V usage is TRBV7-2 and J usage is TRBJ2-1; D tentatively fits TRBD1 or TRBD2 (6 bases each). The CDR3 extends over 15 amino acids. Germline V gene data show CDR1 as SGHTA and CDR2 as FQGNSA. Trimming took off 1 base at V and 5 bases at J, with 12 bases between the two ends. The CDR3 DNA reads as TGTGCCAGCAGCTTAGTTTGGGGGGCGAACAATGAGCAGTTCTTC. Encoded protein: CASSLVWGANNEQFF. Filled out from reference TRBV7-2 and TRBJ2-1, the complete variable domain reads GAGVSQSPSNKVTEKGKDVELRCDPISGHTALYWYRQSLGQGLEFLIYFQGNSAPDKSGLPSDRFSAERTGGSVSTLTIQRTQQEDSAVYLCASSLVWGANNEQFFGPGTRLTVL.

This clonotype turned up a few times. This chain uses TRBV30 with TRBJ1-1; TRBD1 matches 9 bases. V was clipped by 6 bases and J by 11 bases; unmatched bases: 1. The CDR3 sequence is 9 residues long. The V gene's germline CDR1 is GTSNPN and CDR2 SVGIG (reference sequence). The CDR3 here is CACGTGAFF. The CDR3 coding sequence is TGTGCCTGCGGGACAGGGGCTTTCTTT.

This rearrangement joins TRBV5-4 to TRBJ2-3; 11 bases fit TRBD2. The CDR3 length is 14 residues. CDR1 and CDR2 from the germline V gene are SGHNT and YYREEE (reference sequence). The V segment lost 5 bases and the J segment 4 bases; nucleotides outside the gene matches: 3. The CDR3 here is CASRMTSGADTQYF. The CDR3 region has the DNA TGTGCCAGCAGGATGACTAGCGGGGCAGATACGCAGTATTTT.

Many counts were recorded for this clonotype. The chain combines TRBV5-4 with TRBJ1-1; 7 bases are a match to TRBD1. This CDR3 has 16 residues. V dropped 1 base and J dropped 6; count of bases not matched to a gene: 12. Germline V gene sequence: CDR1 SGHNT, CDR2 YYREEE (reference sequence). The CDR3 region has the DNA TGTGCCAGCAGCTTGCTCGACAGGGCGGCAAGGGCTGAAGCTTTCTTT. Translating gives CASSLLDRAARAEAFF.

This clonotype was counted ten times or more. The gene calls are TRBV5-1 and TRBJ2-2, with D perhaps assigned TRBD1 or TRBD2 (5 bases each). Per the germline V gene, CDR1 is SGHRS and CDR2 is YFSETQ. Between the trimmed V and J ends, which lost 3 bases and 2 bases, there was a span of 14 bases. The CDR3 length is 16 residues. The CDR3 here is CASSWAGTQNTGELFF. CDR3 bases: TGCGCCAGCAGCTGGGCCGGGACGCAAAACACCGGGGAGCTGTTTTTT.

This clonotype was recorded many times. The V gene is TRBV6-2 or TRBV6-3, the J gene TRBJ2-7, with TRBD2 matching 10 bases. Germline V gene lookup returns CDR1 MNHEY and CDR2 SVGEGT. CDR3 length: 13 amino acids. Losses at the gene ends were 5 bases for V and 6 bases for J; bases not matched to a gene: 4. In nucleotides, the CDR3 is TGTGCCAGCAGTGAACTAGCGGGACTCGAGCAGTACTTC. Amino acid sequence: CASSELAGLEQYF.

Concerning this clonotype itself: A much larger clone differs from this one at a single base, so this may be a read error. This is likely a read error, given that the CDR3 carries no conserved phenylalanine or tryptophan at its end. The gene calls are TRBV12-3 or TRBV12-4 and TRBJ1-5, with D perhaps matching TRBD1 (6 bases). This CDR3 region has 14 residues. V lost 0 bases and J lost 7, with 10 bases in between. In DNA, the CDR3 is TGTGCCAGCAGTTTAGCGACAGGTTCCCAGCCCCAGCATTTA. Residues: CASSLATGSQPQHL.

The chain recombines TRBV30 with TRBJ2-3, with D possibly matching TRBD1 (5 bases). The CDR3 extends over 13 amino acids. In germline, CDR1 is GTSNPN, CDR2 SVGIG (reference sequence). Between the trimmed V and J ends, which lost 4 bases and 6 bases, there was a span of 14 bases. CDR3 region: CAWIRAVTDTQYF. In nucleotides, the CDR3 is TGTGCCTGGATCAGGGCGGTGACGGATACGCAGTATTTT.

This clonotype was recorded at least ten times. CDR3 nucleotide sequence: TGCAGTGCCAGTGGAATCGGGTTTGGGGCCTACAATGAGCAGTTCTTC. Translation: CSASGIGFGAYNEQFF. This chain uses TRBV20-1 with TRBJ2-1; D uncertain. The V end was cut by 6 bases, the J end by 2 bases, with 20 bases between. From germline, CDR1 is DFQATT and CDR2 SNEGSKA (reference sequence). The CDR3 runs to 16 residues.

This clonotype was found many times. V gene TRBV11-2 combines with J gene TRBJ2-7; no clear D gene. Deletions cut 5 bases from V and 6 bases from J, with 11 bases between. This CDR3 region has 12 residues. Germline V lookup: CDR1 SGHAT, CDR2 FQNNGV. In nucleotides, the CDR3 is TGTGCCAGCAGCCATCTCCAAGGCGAGCAGTACTTC. This encodes CASSHLQGEQYF.

At least ten counts were recorded for this clonotype. The J gene is TRBJ2-5, the V gene TRBV10-3; D remains ambiguous. Germline V lookup: CDR1 ENHRY, CDR2 SYGVKD. Trimming took 7 bases from V and 1 from J, leaving 10 bases between them. The CDR3 length is 13 residues. The CDR3 loop reads CAITYSLQETQYF. The DNA of the CDR3 is TGTGCCATCACCTACAGCCTCCAAGAGACCCAGTACTTC.

This clonotype came up many times. The chain links TRBV28 to TRBJ2-7; no clear D. The CDR3 has 13 residues. Trimming left V 5 bases short and J 1 base short, with 9 bases between. The germline V gene encodes CDR1 MDHEN and CDR2 SYDVKM. The CDR3 sequence: CASSPPVSYEQYF. The CDR3 DNA is TGTGCCAGCAGTCCCCCAGTATCCTACGAGCAGTACTTC.

There are many counts of this clonotype. The chain uses TRBV6-1 and TRBJ2-2; 7 nucleotides agree with TRBD1. Trimming at V came to 6 bases and at J to 6 bases, leaving 7 bases not matched to a gene. CDR1 and CDR2 from the germline V gene are MNHNS and SASEGT. The CDR3 covers 14 residues. CDR3 sequence (DNA): TGTGCCAGCAGGAGAGGACAGGAGTCCGGGGAGCTGTTTTTT. Translated: CASRRGQESGELFF.

The rearrangement joins TRBV11-2 to TRBJ2-1; no reliable D call. Trimming left V 2 bases short and J 4 bases short, with 9 bases between. This CDR3 is 14 amino acids long. CDR1 SGHAT and CDR2 FQNNGV come from the germline V gene. The CDR3 DNA sequence: TGTGCCAGCAGCTTATCACCGGATTACAATGAGCAGTTCTTC. It yields the protein CASSLSPDYNEQFF.